One and the same sample provided the 10 T cell receptor beta chains below, sequenced in a study of blood T cells in healthy people across ages (dated by TCRdb to the mid-2010s). Receptors were amplified or captured by 5' RACE. Sequencer: Illumina HiSeq 2500. A second PCR of about 6 to 11 cycles was run with a J-beta primer mix and a sample-barcoded 5' primer. TCRdb passed the public sequencing reads through fastp at Q25 and MiXCR, retaining productive beta sequences. Rows are unified per CDR3 protein, each entry keeping the most common DNA and genes. A total of around 900,000 distinct CDR3 sequences appear in this sample, more than 25% of them only once. The ten top clones hold roughly 17% of the sample. Sequenced input: blood. These TCRs come from a woman of 80 years or more in good health.

The chain has TRBV4-1 and TRBJ2-3; D possibly corresponds to TRBD2 (7 bases). V was clipped by 0 bases and J by 4 bases, with 20 bases between them. CDR3 length: 18 residues. The germline gives CDR1 MGHRA, CDR2 YSYEKL. The CDR3 spells CASSQDRGGGIEADTQYF. As DNA, the CDR3 is TGCGCCAGCAGCCAAGATCGAGGGGGAGGGATTGAGGCAGATACGCAGTATTTT.

In this sample, this clonotype turned up many times. This chain connects TRBV29-1 to TRBJ2-1, with D possibly TRBD1 on 6 matching bases. V lost 7 bases to trimming and J lost 10 bases, with 17 bases between them. CDR1 is SQVTM and CDR2 is ANQGSEA in the germline V gene. CDR3 length: 12 amino acids. The CDR3 region is CSAEPGAREQFF. DNA of the CDR3: TGCAGCGCGGAGCCAGGGGCCCGCGAGCAGTTCTTC.

This clonotype was counted at least ten times. This chain links TRBV3-1 with TRBJ2-5; D is unresolved. Germline assignment: CDR1 LGHDT and CDR2 YNNKEL (reference sequence). The CDR3 length is 16 residues. Trimming cost V 4 bases and J 3 bases, with 18 bases left between them. Here the CDR3 DNA reads TGTGCCAGCAGCCTTCACTTCGAAAGGTTTAAAGAGACCCAGTACTTC. It yields the protein CASSLHFERFKETQYF.

The genes are TRBV7-2 and TRBJ2-4; 8 bases are shared with TRBD2. Germline loops: CDR1 SGHTA, CDR2 FQGNSA. The CDR3 extends over 16 amino acids. With 3 bases clipped from V and 0 bases from J, the junction kept 4 bases outside the gene matches. DNA of the CDR3: TGTGCCAGCAGCTTCGGGGGGGCCTTAGCCAAAAACATTCAGTACTTC. Protein: CASSFGGALAKNIQYF.

This clonotype was seen at least ten times. The chain links TRBV6-2 or TRBV6-3 to TRBJ2-7; D possibly corresponds to TRBD1 (6 bases). From germline, CDR1 is MNHEY and CDR2 SVGEGT. CDR3 size: 14 residues. Trimming stripped 0 bases from V and 2 bases from J, with 8 bases between. CDR3 in amino acids: CASSYSQGPYEQYF. CDR3 nucleotides: TGTGCCAGCAGTTACTCACAGGGACCCTACGAGCAGTACTTC.

A remark on this clonotype: A much larger clone differs by one base, so this may be a read error. The V call is TRBV10-1, the J call TRBJ1-2, with 8 bases fitting TRBD1. This CDR3 region has 15 residues. The germline V gene has CDR1 WNHNN and CDR2 SYGVQD (reference sequence). J lost 8 bases, V lost 3 bases, and 11 bases had no gene match. The CDR3 nucleotides are TGCGCCAGCAGTGACACCATCGGACAGGGTCAGGGCTACACCTTC. Translation: CASSDTIGQGQGYTF.

Concerning this clonotype: One base away lies a much larger clone, so this may be a sequencing read error. This chain connects TRBV12-3 or TRBV12-4 to TRBJ2-3; weak D call: TRBD2 (5 bases). This CDR3 has 15 amino acids. The chain's CDR3 is CAGSLRGGGGDTQYF. CDR3 coding DNA: TGTGCCGGCAGTTTACGGGGTGGAGGAGGAGATACGCAGTATTTT.

This clonotype was observed at least ten times. This chain uses TRBV28 with TRBJ1-5; D gene ambiguous. V gave up 2 bases and J gave up 6 bases, with 11 bases separating them. This CDR3 has 14 amino acids. Germline CDR1 and CDR2: MDHEN and SYDVKM. CDR3 sequence reads: CASSLISGSQPQHF. The CDR3 DNA sequence: TGTGCCAGCAGTTTAATAAGCGGTAGTCAGCCCCAGCATTTT.

The table lists this clonotype with a few counts. V is TRBV18 and J is TRBJ2-7; a possible D gene is TRBD1 (5 bases). V lost 2 bases, J lost 5 bases, and 7 bases lay in between. Germline V gene lookup returns CDR1 KGHSH and CDR2 LQKENI. This CDR3 spans 12 amino acids. The CDR3: CASSPAGNEQYF. CDR3 nucleotide sequence: TGTGCCAGCTCACCAGCAGGGAACGAGCAGTACTTC.

There are many counts of this clonotype. The chain carries TRBV27 and TRBJ1-2; D remains unclear. The germline CDR1 and CDR2 sequences are MNHEY and SMNVEV (reference sequence). The CDR3 has 13 amino acids. V was cut by 3 bases and J by 8 bases, with 13 bases left in between. The CDR3 sequence is CASSFPGGQGYTF. The CDR3 DNA reads TGTGCCAGCAGTTTCCCGGGAGGGCAGGGCTACACCTTC.